This TCR beta chain is from a study of T cell clones after liver transplantation. Study-wide context: TCRbeta sequencing after a pre-transplant mixed lymphocyte reaction identified graft-donor-reactive clones, later tracked in post-transplant blood.

Thawed unstimulated PBMCs were FACS-sorted by CD3, CD4 and CD8 into two populations. Broader study findings: Graft donor-reactive T cells may have migrated into the graft rather than being deleted.

V lost 4 bases and J lost 6, with 15 bases in between. The CDR3 loop spans 14 amino acids. CDR1 is LGHNA, CDR2 YNFKEQ, per germline. The table came from immunoSEQ multiplex PCR; TCRdb's copy has only in-frame clones and leaves some out. Of 95,000 to 110,000 clones listed, around 80% were seen once; the top ten hold roughly 3.1%. The sample holds one count of this clone. The antigen is undetermined. The chain employs TRBV4-2 and TRBJ1-1; a possible D gene is TRBD1 (6 bases). The sample in question was CD4+ T cells from blood, obtained around 44 months after liver transplant. The source of this sequence is a human patient who received a liver transplant. Some T cells may be transferred from the graft donor. Written as DNA, the CDR3 is TGTGCCAGCAGCCCCCAAGGGGGGGTATCTGAAGCTTTCTTT. This sequence encodes CASSPQGGVSEAFF.